The text below deals with one TCR beta chain. The method was immunoSEQ multiplex PCR; TCRdb's version includes in-frame clones alone and lacks a portion of them. The sample holds approximately 91,000 clones, around 93% seen once. This entry is derived from a study of siplizumab effects on memory and regulatory T cells. Germline V lookup: CDR1 SGHAT, CDR2 FQDESV (reference sequence). V was clipped by 4 bases and J by 6 bases; unmatched bases: 16. This CDR3 is built from 17 residues. This receptor was obtained from a human donor in good health. Material for sequencing was CD8+ T cells sorted from blood. The rearrangement joins TRBV11-1 to TRBJ2-3; the match to TRBD2 covers 7 bases. CDR3 coding DNA: TGTGCCAGCAGCTGGGAAGGGTCGCGGGAGATTGCGGATACGCAGTATTTT. It translates to CASSWEGSREIADTQYF.